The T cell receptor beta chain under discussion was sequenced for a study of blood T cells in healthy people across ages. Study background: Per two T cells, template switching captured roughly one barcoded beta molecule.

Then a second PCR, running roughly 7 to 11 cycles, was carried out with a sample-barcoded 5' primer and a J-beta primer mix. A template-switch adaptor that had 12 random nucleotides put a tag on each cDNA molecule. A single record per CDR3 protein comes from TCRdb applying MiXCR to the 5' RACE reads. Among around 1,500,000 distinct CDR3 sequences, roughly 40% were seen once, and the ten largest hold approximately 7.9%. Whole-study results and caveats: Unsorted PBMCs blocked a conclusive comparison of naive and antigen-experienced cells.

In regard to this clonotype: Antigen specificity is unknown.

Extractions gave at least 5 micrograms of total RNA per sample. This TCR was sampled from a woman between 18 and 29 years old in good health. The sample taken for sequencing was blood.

For the CDR3, the DNA is TGCAGTGCTAGAGTGGCTAGCGGGAGTGGCACCGGGGAGCTGTTTTTT. This codes for CSARVASGSGTGELFF. The gene calls are TRBV20-1 and TRBJ2-2, with 10 bases identical to TRBD2. The CDR3 extends over 16 amino acids. Looked up from germline, CDR1 is DFQATT and CDR2 is SNEGSKA (reference sequence). Trimming at V came to 1 base and at J to 4 bases, leaving 6 bases not matched to a gene.